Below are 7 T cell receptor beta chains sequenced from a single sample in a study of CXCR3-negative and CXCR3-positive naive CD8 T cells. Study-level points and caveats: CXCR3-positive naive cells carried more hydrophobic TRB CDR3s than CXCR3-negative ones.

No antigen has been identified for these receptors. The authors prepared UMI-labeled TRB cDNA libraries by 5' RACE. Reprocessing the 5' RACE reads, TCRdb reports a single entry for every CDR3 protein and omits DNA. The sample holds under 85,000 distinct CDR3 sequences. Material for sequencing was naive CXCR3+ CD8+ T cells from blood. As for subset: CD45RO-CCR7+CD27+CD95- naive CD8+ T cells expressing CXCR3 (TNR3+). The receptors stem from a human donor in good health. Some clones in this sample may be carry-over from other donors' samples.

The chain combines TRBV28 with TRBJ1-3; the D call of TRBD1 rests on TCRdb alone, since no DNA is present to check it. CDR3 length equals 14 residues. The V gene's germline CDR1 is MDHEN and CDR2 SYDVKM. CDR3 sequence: CASSLPGSGNTIYF.

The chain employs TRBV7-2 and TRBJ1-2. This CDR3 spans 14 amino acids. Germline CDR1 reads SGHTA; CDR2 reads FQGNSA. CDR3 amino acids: CASSLATPTYGYTF.

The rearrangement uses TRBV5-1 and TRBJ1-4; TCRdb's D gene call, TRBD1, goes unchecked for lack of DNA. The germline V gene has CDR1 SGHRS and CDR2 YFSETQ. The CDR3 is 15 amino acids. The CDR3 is CASSVLGVSDEKLFF.

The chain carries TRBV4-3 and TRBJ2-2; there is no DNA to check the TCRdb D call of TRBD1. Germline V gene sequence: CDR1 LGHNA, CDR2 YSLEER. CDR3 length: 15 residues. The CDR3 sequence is CASSHVQGRTGELFF.

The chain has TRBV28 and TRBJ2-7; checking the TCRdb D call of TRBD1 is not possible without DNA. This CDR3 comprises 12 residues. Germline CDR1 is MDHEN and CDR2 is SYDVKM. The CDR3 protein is CASRDREYEQYF.

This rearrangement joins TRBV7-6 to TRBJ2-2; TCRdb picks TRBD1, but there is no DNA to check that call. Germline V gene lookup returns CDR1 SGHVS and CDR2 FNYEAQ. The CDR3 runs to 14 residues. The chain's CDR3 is CASSLQGARGELFF.

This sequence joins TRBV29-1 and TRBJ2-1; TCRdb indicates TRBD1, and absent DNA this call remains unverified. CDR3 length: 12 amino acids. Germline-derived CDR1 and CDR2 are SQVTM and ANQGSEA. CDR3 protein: CSAGGWGNEQFF.